The TCR beta chain described here comes from a study of blood T cell repertoires in COVID-19 (dated by TCRdb to 2020 to 2021). With respect to the entire study: The collaborator samples originated in the United States, Italy and Spain and spanned the acute and convalescent phases of COVID-19. The dataset comprised deeply sampled blood TCRbeta repertoires from subjects exposed to, actively infected with, or recovered from COVID-19. A freely available public database, intended as a resource for researchers studying the immune response to SARS-CoV-2, is where the repertoires were released. The samples were drawn from two sources: the first 160 participants of the ongoing ImmuneRACE study, and 1,200 or so subjects contributed by 6 global collaborators. HLA class I and class II types, where available, came from metadata supplied by the sample provider rather than from assay-based typing. The sample metadata nearly always contained a de-identified subject ID, COVID-19 status, age in years and sex. The prospective study material was composed of cDNA or gDNA derived from T cells, B-cell-depleted T cells, or PBMCs. Beyond this particular receptor, the publication reports: Clinical and demographic metadata were provided uncurated, with the amount varying by source and participant.

TCRbeta CDR3 regions were amplified from genomic DNA by means of the immunoSEQ Assay, a bias-controlled multiplex PCR. In the source study's methods: Within the assay, amplification of reference gene primers was used to estimate how many nucleated cells each sample contained. To quantify the absolute abundance of each unique TCRbeta CDR3 rearrangement, sequence reads were collapsed and filtered. Productive Simpson clonality was computed per sample as the square root of Simpson's diversity index over productive rearrangements. The table was pulled from immuneACCESS by TCRdb, which kept in-frame rearrangements only. Such tables lose some clones; where checked, under half of the loss comes from unresolved V genes, and the rest has no known cause. That table gives V, J and clone size, and the DNA gave D and trimming. The sample data list roughly 110,000 clones, and 60% to 85% of these were observed just once. The top ten clonotypes cover about 6.3% of the sample.

In Seattle, one collaborating source enrolled patients while the infection was active and tracked those patients longitudinally over the course of disease. Collaborating institutions collected whole blood in K2EDTA tubes following their own protocols. For TCRbeta analysis, collaborators shipped samples as frozen whole blood, isolated PBMCs, or DNA extracted from either of those sample types. Regarding this clone: Its antigen is not yet known. No qualities accompany the bases; no much larger clone lies one base away.

This sequence was found in an elderly man with COVID-19, enrolled during active disease. Sequencing was carried out using peripheral blood.

The nucleotides are TGTGCCAGCAGCTTAACTCGGGACAGGGGGTCCAATGAGCAGTTCTTC. Its protein reads: CASSLTRDRGSNEQFF. In this chain, TRBV7-2 is recombined with TRBJ2-1, and 11 junction bases match TRBD1. The junction shows trimming of 2 bases on V and 6 bases on J, and the gene matches do not reach 6 bases of it. Reading the germline V gene gives CDR1 SGHTA and CDR2 FQGNSA. The CDR3 holds 16 amino acids from the cysteine to the phenylalanine. This entry keeps only the CDR3 DNA: 48 bases, framed from base 1.